These T cell receptor beta chains were read from a single sample in a study of long-term antiretroviral therapy in people with HIV. Profiling relied on immunoSEQ multiplex PCR, and the TCRdb table lists in-frame clones only, not all of them. The sample records 25,000 to 35,000 clones, over 85% being singletons. This specimen was unsorted PBMCs, taken 6.2 years after starting antiretroviral therapy. These receptors all stem from a man aged 40-55 years with HIV. The CDR3 runs from the conserved cysteine through the conserved F or W. Fields, in order: J gene, V gene, clone size, D gene, CDR3 protein, CDR3 DNA. A D gene is named only where the DNA matches it firmly. A row's size may be missing; if present it is once, few, many or a size class.

TRBJ2-7 | TRBV6-1 | once | . | CASSERPESSYEQYF | TGTGCCAGCAGTGAACGGCCAGAGAGCTCCTACGAGCAGTACTTC
TRBJ1-6 | TRBV13 | . | TRBD1 | CASEQGADSPLHF | TGTGCCAGTGAACAGGGGGCTGATTCACCCCTCCACTTT
TRBJ1-2 | TRBV7-2 | . | . | CASSLARNYGYTF | TGTGCCAGCAGCTTAGCGCGGAACTATGGCTACACCTTC
TRBJ2-3 | TRBV5-4 | . | . | CASSLGGFSSTDTQYF | TGTGCCAGCAGCTTGGGGGGCTTCTCTAGCACAGATACGCAGTATTTT
TRBJ2-7 | TRBV18 | . | TRBD2 | CASSPPAGGSREQYF | TGTGCCAGCTCACCACCGGCGGGGGGGTCACGGGAGCAGTACTTC
TRBJ1-2 | TRBV9 | . | . | CASSLGGDYGYTF | TGTGCCAGCAGCCTAGGGGGGGACTATGGCTACACCTTC
TRBJ2-7 | TRBV5-5 | . | . | CASTLGRGYEQYF | TGTGCCAGCACTCTGGGAAGGGGCTACGAGCAGTACTTC
TRBJ2-3 | TRBV7-9 | . | . | CASSLGGRDTQYF | TGTGCCAGCAGCTTAGGCGGGCGGGATACGCAGTATTTT
TRBJ1-1 | TRBV6-6 | . | TRBD1 | CASRLGQEGTEAFF | TGTGCCAGCAGACTAGGACAGGAGGGAACTGAAGCTTTCTTT
TRBJ2-6 | TRBV21-1 | . | . | CASYRDRWFPGANVLTF | TGTGCCAGCTACCGGGACAGATGGTTCCCTGGGGCCAACGTCCTGACTTTC
TRBJ1-2 | TRBV28 | . | . | CASSPPGAGYGYTF | TGTGCCAGCAGTCCTCCGGGGGCTGGGTATGGCTACACCTTC
TRBJ1-5 | TRBV10-3 | . | . | CAISEGRDQPQHF | TGTGCCATCAGTGAGGGAAGGGATCAGCCCCAGCATTTT
TRBJ1-6 | TRBV7-7 | . | . | CAVGTDYNSPLHF | TGTGCCGTAGGGACGGATTATAATTCACCCCTCCACTTT
TRBJ1-3 | TRBV5-1 | . | . | CASSFSGAGNTIYF | TGCGCCAGCAGCTTTTCGGGTGCTGGAAACACCATATATTTT
TRBJ2-2 | TRBV6-1 | . | . | CASSGLEAGELFF | TGTGCCAGCAGTGGGCTAGAGGCCGGGGAGCTGTTTTTT
TRBJ2-7 | TRBV6-5 | . | TRBD2 | CASSTPSGSNYEQYF | TGTGCCAGCAGTACTCCTAGCGGGAGTAATTACGAGCAGTACTTC
TRBJ2-1 | TRBV15 | few | . | CATSTGTSYNEQFF | TGTGCCACCAGCACCGGGACGTCCTACAATGAGCAGTTCTTC
TRBJ2-3 | TRBV7-7 | . | TRBD2 | CASSPGGGRDTQYF | TGTGCCAGCAGCCCGGGGGGAGGGAGAGATACGCAGTATTTT
TRBJ2-7 | TRBV5-4 | . | . | CASSLERATNYEQYF | TGTGCCAGCAGCTTGGAGAGGGCTACTAACTACGAGCAGTACTTC
TRBJ1-1 | TRBV10-3 | . | . | CASGEQAGTEAFF | TGTGCCAGCGGAGAACAGGCGGGCACTGAAGCTTTCTTT
TRBJ1-1 | TRBV5-4 | . | . | CASSLVGGEYKPEAFF | TGTGCCAGCAGCTTGGTGGGGGGAGAGTATAAACCTGAAGCTTTCTTT
TRBJ2-7 | TRBV25-1 | . | . | CATYGGDLYEQYF | TGTGCCACCTACGGAGGGGACCTCTACGAGCAGTACTTC
TRBJ1-2 | TRBV29-1 | . | . | CSVESVGGGYGYTF | TGCAGCGTTGAGAGCGTAGGGGGGGGCTATGGCTACACCTTC
TRBJ2-5 | TRBV6-6 | . | . | CASSSRGRPETQYF | TGTGCCAGCAGTTCCCGGGGCAGGCCAGAGACCCAGTACTTC
TRBJ2-7 | TRBV10-3 | . | TRBD1 | CAIRETGSIEQYF | TGTGCCATCAGGGAGACAGGGAGTATCGAGCAGTACTTC
TRBJ1-1 | TRBV19 | . | . | CASGDRANTEAFF | TGTGCCAGTGGAGACAGAGCGAACACTGAAGCTTTCTTT
TRBJ2-1 | TRBV5-1 | . | TRBD1 | CASSSLQGAVEQFF | TGCGCCAGCAGCTCCTTACAGGGGGCGGTTGAGCAGTTCTTC
TRBJ2-7 | TRBV5-8 | . | . | CASSFRGSGEQYF | TGTGCCAGCAGCTTCCGGGGGAGCGGCGAGCAGTACTTC
TRBJ1-1 | TRBV4-2 | . | . | CASSPSGGSTNTEAFF | TGTGCCAGCAGCCCTTCGGGGGGCAGTACGAACACTGAAGCTTTCTTT
TRBJ1-5 | TRBV6-5 | . | TRBD1 | CASNDEGASNQPQHF | TGTGCCAGCAACGACGAGGGGGCGAGCAATCAGCCCCAGCATTTT
TRBJ2-1 | TRBV7-9 | . | . | CASSLVLGDNEQFF | TGTGCCAGCAGCTTAGTTTTGGGGGACAATGAGCAGTTCTTC
TRBJ2-1 | TRBV7-2 | . | . | CASSYPGLEQFF | TGTGCCAGCAGCTACCCGGGACTGGAGCAGTTCTTC
TRBJ1-4 | TRBV7-9 | . | TRBD1 | CASSLGQFTTNEKLFF | TGTGCCAGCAGCTTGGGACAGTTCACAACTAATGAAAAACTGTTTTTT
TRBJ1-2 | TRBV30 | . | TRBD1 | CAWRTGGVWGYTF | TGTGCCTGGAGGACAGGGGGCGTTTGGGGCTACACCTTC
TRBJ2-5 | TRBV7-2 | few | TRBD2 | CASSLMGTSTKTQYF | TGTGCCAGCAGCCTAATGGGGACTAGTACGAAGACCCAGTACTTC
TRBJ2-7 | TRBV4-2 | . | . | CASSQAEGNYEQYF | TGTGCCAGCAGCCAAGCCGAAGGTAACTACGAGCAGTACTTC
TRBJ2-1 | TRBV9 | . | . | CASSVDSDEQFF | TGTGCCAGCAGCGTAGATTCGGATGAGCAGTTCTTC
TRBJ1-2 | TRBV14 | . | . | CASSQDNYGYTF | TGTGCCAGCAGCCAAGATAACTATGGCTACACCTTC
TRBJ1-5 | TRBV6-1 | . | . | CASSNTGGNQPQHF | TGTGCCAGCAGTAACACTGGGGGCAATCAGCCCCAGCATTTT
TRBJ1-6 | TRBV7-2 | . | TRBD1 | CASSLPRGVNSPLHF | TGTGCCAGCAGTCTACCCAGGGGGGTGAATTCACCCCTCCACTTT
TRBJ2-2 | TRBV27 | . | . | CASSSSMAANTGELFF | TGTGCCAGCAGTTCCTCAATGGCCGCGAACACCGGGGAGCTGTTTTTT
TRBJ2-6 | TRBV19 | . | TRBD1 | CASGTASGANVLTF | TGTGCCAGCGGGACAGCCTCTGGGGCCAACGTCCTGACTTTC
TRBJ2-1 | TRBV19 | . | . | CASSIAGGLIDNEQFF | TGTGCCAGTAGTATAGCCGGCGGGCTCATCGACAATGAGCAGTTCTTC
TRBJ1-2 | TRBV7-9 | . | . | CASSQDGYGYTF | TGTGCCAGCAGCCAGGACGGTTACGGCTACACCTTC
TRBJ2-3 | TRBV19 | . | . | CASTDRTLATDTQYF | TGTGCCAGTACCGACCGAACCCTAGCGACAGATACGCAGTATTTT
TRBJ1-2 | TRBV7-2 | . | TRBD1 | CASSRDSLNYGYTF | TGTGCCAGCAGCCGGGACAGCCTTAACTATGGCTACACCTTC
TRBJ2-1 | TRBV4-3 | . | TRBD1 | CASSPPRGPEQFF | TGCGCCAGCAGCCCCCCCAGGGGGCCTGAGCAGTTCTTC
TRBJ2-2 | TRBV5-1 | . | . | CASSLGSLNTGELFF | TGCGCCAGCAGCTTGGGGTCTTTGAACACCGGGGAGCTGTTTTTT
TRBJ1-2 | TRBV5-1 | . | . | CASSPGTADNYGYTF | TGCGCCAGCAGCCCTGGGACGGCCGATAACTATGGCTACACCTTC
TRBJ2-1 | TRBV7-2 | . | . | CASSLVGGRPYNEQFF | TGTGCCAGCAGCTTAGTAGGAGGGAGGCCATACAATGAGCAGTTCTTC
TRBJ2-1 | TRBV9 | . | TRBD2 | CASSVGLAGGSGEQFF | TGTGCCAGCAGCGTAGGACTAGCGGGAGGATCGGGTGAGCAGTTCTTC
TRBJ2-6 | TRBV4-1 | . | . | CASSQEGSGFGANVLTF | TGCGCCAGCAGCCAAGAAGGGTCCGGGTTTGGGGCCAACGTCCTGACTTTC
TRBJ2-3 | TRBV5-5 | . | TRBD1 | CAGGTGGADTQYF | TGTGCCGGGGGGACAGGAGGGGCAGATACGCAGTATTTT
TRBJ2-1 | TRBV10-3 | . | . | CATGEDRSRNEQFF | TGTGCCACAGGGGAGGACAGGTCTCGTAATGAGCAGTTCTTC
TRBJ2-6 | TRBV28 | once | . | CASCFGQAGANVLTF | TGTGCCAGTTGTTTCGGGCAGGCTGGGGCCAACGTCCTGACTTTC
TRBJ2-7 | TRBV19 | . | . | CASSIWSSYEQYF | TGTGCCAGTAGTATTTGGAGCTCCTACGAGCAGTACTTC
TRBJ1-1 | TRBV2 | . | . | CASTKERGANTEAFF | TGTGCCAGCACCAAAGAACGGGGGGCGAACACTGAAGCTTTCTTT
TRBJ2-7 | TRBV2 | . | TRBD2 | CASSVWSSGPSYEQYF | TGTGCCAGCAGTGTATGGTCTAGCGGGCCATCCTACGAGCAGTACTTC